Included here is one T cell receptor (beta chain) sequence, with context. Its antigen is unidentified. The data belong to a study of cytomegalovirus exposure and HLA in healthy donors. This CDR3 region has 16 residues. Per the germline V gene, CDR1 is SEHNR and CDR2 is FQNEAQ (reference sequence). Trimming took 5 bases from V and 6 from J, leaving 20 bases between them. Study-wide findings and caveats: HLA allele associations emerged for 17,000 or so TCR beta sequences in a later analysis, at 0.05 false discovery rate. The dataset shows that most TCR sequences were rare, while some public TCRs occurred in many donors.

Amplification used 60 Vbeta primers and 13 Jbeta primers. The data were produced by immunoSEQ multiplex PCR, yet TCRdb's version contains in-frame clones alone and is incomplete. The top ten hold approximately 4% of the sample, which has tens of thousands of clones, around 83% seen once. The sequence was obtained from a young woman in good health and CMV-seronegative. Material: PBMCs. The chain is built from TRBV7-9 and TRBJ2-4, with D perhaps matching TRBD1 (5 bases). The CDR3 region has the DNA TGTGCCAGCAGCACCGAAGGTTACCCAGGGATAAACATTCAGTACTTC. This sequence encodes CASSTEGYPGINIQYF.